Listed below are T cell receptor beta chains from one sample, sequenced in a study of shared clonotypes between healthy human individuals. The repertoire was sequenced with immunoSEQ multiplex PCR; TCRdb's copy has only in-frame clones and lacks some. Counted here are roughly 2,300,000 clones, about nine tenths occurring once; the ten biggest clones make up around 0.38%. Sequenced material: naive CD4+ T cells from PBMCs. The source is a young man in good health. Some clones in this sample may be carry-over from other donors' samples. Each CDR3 is given without its conserved first and last residue. Clone size is not always given. Where it is, it says once, few, many or a class for expanded clones.

j_call | v_call | clone_size | cdr3_aa
TRBJ2-1 | TRBV20-1 | . | SVTTSGPSF
TRBJ2-2 | TRBV6-5 | . | ASSYSRNTGELF
TRBJ2-7 | TRBV9 | . | ASSVLAGKTYEQY
TRBJ2-7 | TRBV7-3 | once | ASSPGGSGIYEQY
TRBJ2-5 | TRBV5-6 | . | ASSFSDRETQY
TRBJ2-5 | TRBV18 | few | ASSPGTQETQY
TRBJ2-2 | TRBV2 | once | ASAWGGVSGELF
TRBJ2-1 | TRBV28 | . | ASVLTGGLRNEQF
TRBJ2-1 | TRBV4-3 | . | ASSQEAISSYNEQF
TRBJ2-7 | TRBV28 | . | ASSLTWARYEQY
TRBJ1-2 | TRBV29-1 | few | SVEAGYT
TRBJ2-2 | TRBV2 | . | ASRNGGLNTGELF
TRBJ1-5 | TRBV19 | . | ASSIGRGAILPQH
TRBJ2-7 | TRBV11-1 | . | ASSLAPARASYEQY
TRBJ2-1 | TRBV2 | . | ASLLGREGPEQF
TRBJ2-5 | TRBV7-2 | . | ASSLAGQGYPGTQY
TRBJ2-7 | TRBV2 | once | ASSQTREQY
TRBJ2-5 | TRBV11-2 | . | ASNARGVEETQY
TRBJ1-1 | TRBV6-1 | . | ASRAGATEAF
TRBJ1-2 | TRBV11-2 | . | ASSYRDRGRDGYT
TRBJ2-1 | TRBV2 | . | ASFQGSQF
TRBJ1-5 | TRBV28 | . | ASSPFGGQPQH
TRBJ2-1 | TRBV5-1 | . | ASSPIGTSENEQF
TRBJ1-5 | TRBV28 | . | ASSLGGYGGNQPQH
TRBJ1-2 | TRBV20-1 | . | SAEWGDGYT
TRBJ2-2 | TRBV18 | . | ASSQTGNGRELF
TRBJ1-2 | TRBV6-1 | . | ASRARVGANYGYT
TRBJ2-7 | TRBV27 | . | ASSFEPPLAGGIYEQY
TRBJ2-5 | TRBV28 | . | ASSLRPRGGETQY
TRBJ2-5 | TRBV29-1 | . | SVDRGANGGETQY
TRBJ2-1 | TRBV5-6 | once | ASSLGTSGYNEQF
TRBJ1-1 | TRBV15 | . | ATQIGRHPNTEAF
TRBJ2-7 | TRBV6-1 | once | ASSHGGAEAYEQY
TRBJ2-1 | TRBV27 | . | ASSLSSWDRAYNEQF
TRBJ2-3 | TRBV2 | . | ASSTAAPADTQY
TRBJ2-7 | TRBV28 | . | ASSPGTGGVYEQY
TRBJ2-7 | TRBV27 | . | ASSFTSGLYYEQY
TRBJ1-4 | TRBV25-1 | . | ASSDGTATNEKLF
TRBJ2-7 | TRBV7-3 | once | ASSLGFGGGYEQY
TRBJ2-3 | TRBV10-3 | . | AISLDRDTDTQY
TRBJ2-5 | TRBV7-2 | . | ASTQRALQETQY
TRBJ1-3 | TRBV5-4 | once | ASSLVLVAGNSGNTIY
TRBJ2-1 | TRBV28 | . | ASRHQTVSYNEQF
TRBJ1-5 | TRBV5-6 | . | ASRAGVDQPQH
TRBJ2-7 | TRBV5-1 | . | ASSLASRTSGAYEQY
TRBJ2-1 | TRBV7-3 | . | ASSSQTATYNEQF
TRBJ1-2 | TRBV18 | few | ASSPSRTYNYGYT
TRBJ1-5 | TRBV5-1 | . | ASSLGVPAGNQPQH
TRBJ2-3 | TRBV9 | . | ASSGISTDTQY
TRBJ1-1 | TRBV2 | . | ASTLRGNPPEAF
TRBJ1-2 | TRBV19 | . | ASSITGGADYGYT